One sample yielded the 21 T cell receptor beta chains listed below, sequenced in a study of blood T cell repertoires in COVID-19. Repertoires were generated with immunoSEQ multiplex PCR, while TCRdb's copy carries only in-frame clones and drops some. The data hold 400,000 to 450,000 clones, with 86% observed a single time. The sequencing sample was made of peripheral blood. The receptors come from a woman in her 30s with active or convalescent COVID-19.

The rearrangement uses TRBV3-1 (or the pseudogene TRBV3-2) and TRBJ2-5, with D hard to call. The CDR3 loop spans 14 amino acids. In germline, CDR1 is LGHDT, CDR2 YNNKEL (reference sequence). The V end was cut by 7 bases, the J end by 3 bases, with 15 bases between. CDR3 sequence: CASTDLDFEETQYF. The CDR3 coding sequence is TGTGCCAGCACCGATTTAGACTTTGAAGAGACCCAGTACTTC.

V usage is TRBV27 and J usage is TRBJ1-1; TRBD1 is a possible D gene (6 bases). Trimming took off 5 bases at V and 2 bases at J, with 9 bases between the two ends. The length of the CDR3 is 13 residues. Germline V gene sequence: CDR1 MNHEY, CDR2 SMNVEV (reference sequence). As DNA, the CDR3 is TGTGCCAGCAGTCTACAGGGTAACACTGAAGCTTTCTTT. Translated: CASSLQGNTEAFF.

In nucleotides, the CDR3 is TGTGCCAGCAGCTTCTCTACAGGGGGTAGCACTGAAGCTTTCTTT. The encoded protein is CASSFSTGGSTEAFF. This chain uses TRBV5-4 with TRBJ1-1, with 8 bases identical to TRBD1. The V gene end was trimmed by 2 bases and the J gene end by 4 bases; junction bases not matched to a gene: 7. The CDR3 extends over 15 amino acids. Germline V gene sequence: CDR1 SGHNT, CDR2 YYREEE (reference sequence).

This chain connects TRBV7-9 to TRBJ1-1; 12 nucleotides match TRBD1. With 3 bases clipped from V and 8 bases from J, the junction kept 7 bases outside the gene matches. Germline V gene data show CDR1 as SEHNR and CDR2 as FQNEAQ (reference sequence). There are 15 residues in the CDR3. This CDR3 reads CASSFGTGGRFEAFF. The CDR3 coding sequence is TGTGCCAGCAGCTTCGGGACAGGGGGCAGATTCGAAGCTTTCTTT.

This clone was counted once. The chain couples TRBV27 to TRBJ2-1; 8 bases align to TRBD2. Germline loops: CDR1 MNHEY, CDR2 SMNVEV (reference sequence). Trimming cost V 5 bases and J 4 bases; bases outside gene matches: 13. This CDR3 spans 17 amino acids. The CDR3: CASSPTPSGFRYNEQFF. In nucleotides, the CDR3 is TGTGCCAGCAGTCCAACCCCTAGCGGGTTTCGGTACAATGAGCAGTTCTTC.

The chain links TRBV3-1 (or the pseudogene TRBV3-2) to TRBJ2-7; TRBD2 might be the D (6 bases). This CDR3 has 15 residues. The germline V gene encodes CDR1 LGHDT and CDR2 YNNKEL (reference sequence). V was cut by 0 bases and J by 2 bases, with 11 bases left in between. CDR3 sequence: CASSQDRGFTYEQYF. In DNA, the CDR3 is TGTGCCAGCAGCCAAGATCGGGGGTTCACCTACGAGCAGTACTTC.

The table lists this clone with a count of one. The chain has TRBV10-3 and TRBJ1-3, with 10 bases aligning to TRBD1. This CDR3 has 16 amino acids. Germline trimming cut 2 bases from V and 2 bases from J; bases unmatched to any gene: 3. Per germline, CDR1 ENHRY and CDR2 SYGVKD. As DNA, the CDR3 is TGTGCCATCAGTGAGCAGGGGACAGGGGCTGGAAACACCATATATTTT. It specifies CAISEQGTGAGNTIYF.

V and J are TRBV7-9 and TRBJ2-5, with 8 positions matching TRBD1. The CDR3 spans 15 residues. Germline V gene data show CDR1 as SEHNR and CDR2 as FQNEAQ (reference sequence). Germline trimming cut 0 bases from V and 5 bases from J; bases unmatched to any gene: 5. The CDR3 DNA is TGTGCCAGCAGCTTAGCTGGACAGGGAAGGGAGACCCAGTACTTC. Translating it yields CASSLAGQGRETQYF.

The CDR3 sequence: CASSIGRGAPNEKLFF. CDR3 bases: TGTGCCAGTAGTATAGGACGGGGGGCCCCCAATGAAAAACTGTTTTTT. The chain links TRBV19 to TRBJ1-4; possible D gene TRBD1, 6 bases. The CDR3 covers 16 residues. V was trimmed by 1 base and J by 5 bases, leaving 14 bases between them. Germline V CDR1 and CDR2: LNHDA, SQIVND (reference sequence).

The rearrangement joins TRBV27 to TRBJ1-5, with TRBD1 identical over 7 bases. The germline gives CDR1 MNHEY, CDR2 SMNVEV (reference sequence). The J segment lost 1 base and the V segment lost 5 bases, leaving 5 bases of the junction unmatched. CDR3 size: 15 residues. In DNA, the CDR3 is TGTGCCAGCAGTAGGACAGGTCGGAGCAATCAGCCCCAGCATTTT. It translates to CASSRTGRSNQPQHF.

This chain joins TRBV6-5 and TRBJ1-2, with 7 bases aligning to TRBD1. V gave up 4 bases and J gave up 2 bases; unmatched junction bases: 4. The CDR3 runs 14 residues. In germline, CDR1 is MNHEY, CDR2 SVGAGI. The CDR3 reads CASSSGQENYGYTF. CDR3 bases: TGTGCCAGCAGTTCCGGACAGGAAAACTATGGCTACACCTTC.

The chain recombines TRBV7-8 with TRBJ2-4, with D perhaps TRBD1 (5 bases). V lost 2 bases and J 5 bases, leaving 7 bases between the germline ends. The CDR3 loop spans 13 amino acids. Per germline, CDR1 SGHVS and CDR2 FQNEAQ. DNA of the CDR3: TGTGCCAGCAGCTTAACGACAGAAAACATTCAGTACTTC. Translation: CASSLTTENIQYF.

This chain connects TRBV6-1 to TRBJ2-5; TRBD2 matches at 11 bases. There are 18 residues in the CDR3. V lost 0 bases to trimming and J lost 4 bases; unmatched junction nucleotides: 10. Germline CDR1 reads MNHNS; CDR2 reads SASEGT. The CDR3 is CASSEAFLAGGPPETQYF. CDR3 in DNA: TGTGCCAGCAGTGAAGCATTCCTAGCGGGGGGCCCCCCAGAGACCCAGTACTTC.

V and J are TRBV18 and TRBJ1-1; 10 nucleotides line up with TRBD1. The CDR3 extends over 15 amino acids. Trimming took 3 bases from V and 7 from J; bases not matched to a gene: 8. The germline V gene has CDR1 KGHSH and CDR2 LQKENI. The CDR3 region is CASSPKTGGLGEAFF. The DNA for the CDR3 is TGTGCCAGCTCACCCAAGACAGGGGGCTTGGGTGAAGCTTTCTTT.

The chain joins TRBV4-1 to TRBJ1-2; TRBD1 agrees at 9 bases. Germline trimming cut 0 bases from V and 1 base from J; bases unmatched to any gene: 9. This CDR3 contains 18 residues. Germline V gene data show CDR1 as MGHRA and CDR2 as YSYEKL. CDR3 in DNA: TGCGCCAGCAGCCAAGAGAAAGGCCGGACAGGGGTTAACTATGGCTACACCTTC. Translating it yields CASSQEKGRTGVNYGYTF.

This sequence joins TRBV18 and TRBJ2-5; D is ambiguous. The length of the CDR3 is 14 residues. V lost 0 bases and J lost 4, with 9 bases in between. Germline CDR1 and CDR2: KGHSH and LQKENI. CDR3: CASSPPIATETQYF. CDR3 sequence (DNA): TGTGCCAGCTCACCACCGATAGCTACAGAGACCCAGTACTTC.

V and J are TRBV7-7 and TRBJ2-2, with D unclear. The CDR3 extends over 12 amino acids. Germline CDR1 SSHAT, CDR2 FNYEAQ (reference sequence). CDR3 residues: CALLLYTGELFF. CDR3 sequence (DNA): TGTGCTCTTCTCTTATACACCGGGGAGCTGTTTTTT.

The chain combines TRBV25-1 with TRBJ1-2; 8 bases fit TRBD1. The V and J ends lost 3 bases and 3 bases, in that order; junction bases with no gene match: 9. Germline V gene data show CDR1 as MGHDK and CDR2 as SYGVNS. There are 16 residues in the CDR3. DNA of the CDR3: TGTGCCAGCAGTGATACGAACCCAGGGGGCCACTATGGCTACACCTTC. Protein product: CASSDTNPGGHYGYTF.

This clone has only a few counts. V is TRBV9 and J is TRBJ1-2; D gene unclear. Germline V lookup: CDR1 SGDLS, CDR2 YYNGEE. V lost 1 base to trimming and J lost 7 bases, with 14 bases between them. This CDR3 has 14 amino acids. Here the CDR3 DNA reads TGTGCCAGCAGCGTAATGCCCCCCGCTAGTGGCTACACCTTC. It specifies CASSVMPPASGYTF.

This sequence joins TRBV6-1 and TRBJ2-3; 11 nucleotides line up with TRBD1. Germline V gene lookup returns CDR1 MNHNS and CDR2 SASEGT. The CDR3 is 15 residues long. The ends lost 4 bases at V and 4 bases at J; junction bases unmatched: 4. The CDR3 protein is CASSGRDRGADTQYF. CDR3 in DNA: TGTGCCAGCAGTGGCCGGGACAGGGGGGCAGATACGCAGTATTTT.

The rearrangement joins TRBV7-8 to TRBJ2-2, with a tentative D call TRBD2 (6 bases). This CDR3 contains 14 residues. The germline V and J ends were trimmed by 2 bases and 6 bases, with 10 bases remaining between them. Looked up from germline, CDR1 is SGHVS and CDR2 is FQNEAQ. The CDR3 nucleotides are TGTGCCAGCAGCTTATCTTGGGGGGCCGGGGAGCTGTTTTTT. This gives the protein CASSLSWGAGELFF.